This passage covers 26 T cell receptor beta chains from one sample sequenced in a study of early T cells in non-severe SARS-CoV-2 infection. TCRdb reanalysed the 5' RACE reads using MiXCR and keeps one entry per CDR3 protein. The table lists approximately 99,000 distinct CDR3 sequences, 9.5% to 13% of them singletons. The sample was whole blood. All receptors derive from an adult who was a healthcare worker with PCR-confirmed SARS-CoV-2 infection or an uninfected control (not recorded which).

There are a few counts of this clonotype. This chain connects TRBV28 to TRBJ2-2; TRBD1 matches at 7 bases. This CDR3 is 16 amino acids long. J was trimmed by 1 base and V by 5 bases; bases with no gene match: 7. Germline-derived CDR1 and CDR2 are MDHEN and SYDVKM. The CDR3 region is CASSIIRTGNTGELFF. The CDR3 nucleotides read TGTGCCAGCAGTATAATCCGGACAGGGAACACCGGGGAGCTGTTTTTT.

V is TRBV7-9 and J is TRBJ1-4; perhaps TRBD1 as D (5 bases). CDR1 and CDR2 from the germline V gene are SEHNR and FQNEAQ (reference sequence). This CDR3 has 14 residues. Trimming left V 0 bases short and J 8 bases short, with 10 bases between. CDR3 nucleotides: TGTGCCAGCAGCTTAGCAGGGGCGGAAGAAAAACTGTTTTTT. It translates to CASSLAGAEEKLFF.

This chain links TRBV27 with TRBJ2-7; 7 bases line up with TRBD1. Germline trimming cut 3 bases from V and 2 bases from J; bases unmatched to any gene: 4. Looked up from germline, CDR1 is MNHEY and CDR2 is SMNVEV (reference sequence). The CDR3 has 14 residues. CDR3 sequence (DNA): TGTGCCAGCAGTTTTTCGGGACAGACCTACGAGCAGTACTTC. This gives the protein CASSFSGQTYEQYF.

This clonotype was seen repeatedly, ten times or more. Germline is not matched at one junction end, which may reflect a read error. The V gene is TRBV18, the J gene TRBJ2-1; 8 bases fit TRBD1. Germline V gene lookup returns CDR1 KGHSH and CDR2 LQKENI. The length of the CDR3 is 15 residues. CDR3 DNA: TGTGCCAGCTCGCCACAGGGGGAGTCCTACAATGAGCAGTTCTTC. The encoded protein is CASSPQGESYNEQFF.

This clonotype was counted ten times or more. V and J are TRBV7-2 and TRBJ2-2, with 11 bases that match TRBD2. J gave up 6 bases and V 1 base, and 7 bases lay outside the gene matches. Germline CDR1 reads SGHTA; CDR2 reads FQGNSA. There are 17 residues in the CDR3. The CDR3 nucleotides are TGTGCCAGCAGCTTAGGAACTAGCGGGAGCCTCGCCGGGGAGCTGTTTTTT. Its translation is CASSLGTSGSLAGELFF.

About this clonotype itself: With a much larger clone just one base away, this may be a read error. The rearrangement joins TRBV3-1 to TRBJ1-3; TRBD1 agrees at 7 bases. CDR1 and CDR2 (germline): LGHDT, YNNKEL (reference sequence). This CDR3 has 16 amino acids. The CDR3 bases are TGTGTCAGCAGCCCAGGGGGACAGATCTCTGGAAACACCATATATTTT. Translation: CVSSPGGQISGNTIYF. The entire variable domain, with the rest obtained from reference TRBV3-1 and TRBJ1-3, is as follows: DTAVSQTPKYLVTQMGNDKSIKCEQNLGHDTMYWYKQDSKKFLKIMFSYNNKELIINETVPNRFSPKSPDKAHLNLHINSLELGDSAVYFCVSSPGGQISGNTIYFGEGSWLTVV.

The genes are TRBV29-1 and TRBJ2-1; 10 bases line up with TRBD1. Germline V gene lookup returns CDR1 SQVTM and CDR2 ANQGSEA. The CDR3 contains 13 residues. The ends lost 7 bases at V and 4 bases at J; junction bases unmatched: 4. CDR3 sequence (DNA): TGCAGCGCCCGGACAGGGGGTTACAATGAGCAGTTCTTC. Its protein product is CSARTGGYNEQFF.

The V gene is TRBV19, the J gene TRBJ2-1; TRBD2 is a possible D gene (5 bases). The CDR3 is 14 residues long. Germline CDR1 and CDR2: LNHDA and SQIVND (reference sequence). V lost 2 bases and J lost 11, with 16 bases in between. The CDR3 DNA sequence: TGTGCCAGTAGTATAATTCTCAAGGGAGAAAAGCAGTTCTTC. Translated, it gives CASSIILKGEKQFF.

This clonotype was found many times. CDR3 in amino acids: CSVEQGANYGYTF. The DNA of the CDR3 is TGCAGCGTTGAACAGGGGGCGAACTATGGCTACACCTTC. The rearrangement uses TRBV29-1 and TRBJ1-2; 8 positions agree with TRBD1. CDR1 and CDR2 (germline): SQVTM, ANQGSEA. The CDR3 spans 13 residues. Trimming removed 2 bases from V and 2 bases from J; junction bases left unmatched: 1.

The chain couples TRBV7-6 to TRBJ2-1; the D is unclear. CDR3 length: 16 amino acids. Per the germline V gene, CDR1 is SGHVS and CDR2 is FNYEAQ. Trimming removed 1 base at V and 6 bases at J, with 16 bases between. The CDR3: CASSLVVPPAGNEQFF. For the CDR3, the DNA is TGTGCCAGCAGCTTAGTGGTCCCCCCCGCCGGCAATGAGCAGTTCTTC.

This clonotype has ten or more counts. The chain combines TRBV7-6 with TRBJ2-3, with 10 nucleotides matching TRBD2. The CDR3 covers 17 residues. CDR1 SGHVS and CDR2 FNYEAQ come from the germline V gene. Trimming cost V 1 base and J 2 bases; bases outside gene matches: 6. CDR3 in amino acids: CASSLVPSGSITDTQYF. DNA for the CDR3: TGTGCCAGCAGCTTAGTCCCTAGCGGGAGTATCACAGATACGCAGTATTTT.

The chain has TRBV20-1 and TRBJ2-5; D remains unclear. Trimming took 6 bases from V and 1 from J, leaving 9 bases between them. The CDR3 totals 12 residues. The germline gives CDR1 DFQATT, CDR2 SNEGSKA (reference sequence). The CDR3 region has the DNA TGCAGTGCAGAGACATTCCAAGAGACCCAGTACTTC. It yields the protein CSAETFQETQYF.

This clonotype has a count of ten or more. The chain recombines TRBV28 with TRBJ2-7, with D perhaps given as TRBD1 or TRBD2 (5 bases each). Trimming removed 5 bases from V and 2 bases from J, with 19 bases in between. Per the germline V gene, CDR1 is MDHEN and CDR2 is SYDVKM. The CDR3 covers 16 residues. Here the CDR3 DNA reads TGTGCCAGCAGTCAATTCCGGGACGTAAAAGCCTACGAGCAGTACTTC. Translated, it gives CASSQFRDVKAYEQYF.

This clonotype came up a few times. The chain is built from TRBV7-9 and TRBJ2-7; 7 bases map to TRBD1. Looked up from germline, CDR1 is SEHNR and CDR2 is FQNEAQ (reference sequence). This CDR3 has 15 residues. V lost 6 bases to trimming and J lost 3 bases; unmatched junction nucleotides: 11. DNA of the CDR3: TGTGCCAGCAGTTCCACAGGGGCCAAACTCTACGAGCAGTACTTC. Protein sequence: CASSSTGAKLYEQYF.

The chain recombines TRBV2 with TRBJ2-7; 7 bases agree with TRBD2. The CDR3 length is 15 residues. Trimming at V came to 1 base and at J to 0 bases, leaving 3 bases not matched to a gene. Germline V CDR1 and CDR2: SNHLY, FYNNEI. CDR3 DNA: TGTGCCAGCAGTGAAGTCGGCGGGAGCTCCTACGAGCAGTACTTC. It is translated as CASSEVGGSSYEQYF.

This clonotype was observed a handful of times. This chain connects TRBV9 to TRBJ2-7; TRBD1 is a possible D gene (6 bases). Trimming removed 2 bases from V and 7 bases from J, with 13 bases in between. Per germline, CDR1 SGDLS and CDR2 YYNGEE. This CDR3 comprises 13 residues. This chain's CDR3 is CASSVLGQGEQYF. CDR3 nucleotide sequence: TGTGCCAGCAGCGTCTTGGGCCAGGGGGAGCAGTACTTC.

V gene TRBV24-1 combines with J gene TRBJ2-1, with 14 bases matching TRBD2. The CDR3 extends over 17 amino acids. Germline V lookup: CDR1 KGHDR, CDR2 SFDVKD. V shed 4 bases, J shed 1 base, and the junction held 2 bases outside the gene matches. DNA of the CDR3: TGTGCCACCAGTGACCGGACTAGCGGGAGGTCCTACAATGAGCAGTTCTTC. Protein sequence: CATSDRTSGRSYNEQFF.

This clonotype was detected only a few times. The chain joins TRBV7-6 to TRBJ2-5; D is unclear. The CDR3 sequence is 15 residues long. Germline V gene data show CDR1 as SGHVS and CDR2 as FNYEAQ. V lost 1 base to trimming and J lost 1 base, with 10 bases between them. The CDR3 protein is CASSLGHLSQETQYF. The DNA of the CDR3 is TGTGCCAGCAGCTTAGGACATCTGAGCCAAGAGACCCAGTACTTC.

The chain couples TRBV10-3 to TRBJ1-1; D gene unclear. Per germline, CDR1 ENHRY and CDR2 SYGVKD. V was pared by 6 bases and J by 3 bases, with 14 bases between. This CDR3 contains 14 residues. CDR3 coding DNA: TGTGCCATCAGCCCCGGGATTTCTTACACTGAAGCTTTCTTT. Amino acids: CAISPGISYTEAFF.

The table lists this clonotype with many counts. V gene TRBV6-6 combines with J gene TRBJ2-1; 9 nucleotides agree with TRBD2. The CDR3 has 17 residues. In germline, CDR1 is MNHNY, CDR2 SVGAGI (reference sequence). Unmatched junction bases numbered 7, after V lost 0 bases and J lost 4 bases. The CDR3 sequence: CASSYSNLAGVYNEQFF. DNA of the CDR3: TGTGCCAGCAGTTACTCGAATTTAGCGGGAGTGTACAATGAGCAGTTCTTC.

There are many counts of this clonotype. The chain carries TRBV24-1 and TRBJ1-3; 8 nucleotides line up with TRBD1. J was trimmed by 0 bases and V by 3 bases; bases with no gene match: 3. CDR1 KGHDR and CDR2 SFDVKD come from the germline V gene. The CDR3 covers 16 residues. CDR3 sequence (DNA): TGTGCCACCAGTGATCCGGACAGGGACTCTGGAAACACCATATATTTT. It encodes CATSDPDRDSGNTIYF.

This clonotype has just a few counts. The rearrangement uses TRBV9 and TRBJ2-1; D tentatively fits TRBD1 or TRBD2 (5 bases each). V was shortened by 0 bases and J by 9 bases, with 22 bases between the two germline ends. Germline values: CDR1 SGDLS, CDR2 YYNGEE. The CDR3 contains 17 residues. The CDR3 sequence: CASSVGERGANRGEQFF. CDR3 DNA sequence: TGTGCCAGCAGCGTAGGGGAGAGAGGGGCTAACCGGGGTGAGCAGTTCTTC.

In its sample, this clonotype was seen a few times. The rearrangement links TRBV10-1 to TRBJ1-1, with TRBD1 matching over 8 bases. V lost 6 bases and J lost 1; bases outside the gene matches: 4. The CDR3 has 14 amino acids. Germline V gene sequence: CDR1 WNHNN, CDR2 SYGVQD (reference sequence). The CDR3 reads CASSKTGANTEAFF. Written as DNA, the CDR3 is TGCGCCAGCAGCAAGACAGGGGCGAACACTGAAGCTTTCTTT.

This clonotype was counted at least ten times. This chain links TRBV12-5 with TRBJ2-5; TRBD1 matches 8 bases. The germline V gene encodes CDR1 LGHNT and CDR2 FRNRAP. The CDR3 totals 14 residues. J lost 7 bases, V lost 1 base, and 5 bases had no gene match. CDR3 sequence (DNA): TGTGCTAGTGGTTTGGACAGGGGGGTAGGGACCCAGTACTTC. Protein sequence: CASGLDRGVGTQYF. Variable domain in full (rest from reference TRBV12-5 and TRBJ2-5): DARVTQTPRHKVTEMGQEVTMRCQPILGHNTVFWYRQTMMQGLELLAYFRNRAPLDDSGMPKDRFSAEMPDATLATLKIQPSEPRDSAVYFCASGLDRGVGTQYFGPGTRLLVL.

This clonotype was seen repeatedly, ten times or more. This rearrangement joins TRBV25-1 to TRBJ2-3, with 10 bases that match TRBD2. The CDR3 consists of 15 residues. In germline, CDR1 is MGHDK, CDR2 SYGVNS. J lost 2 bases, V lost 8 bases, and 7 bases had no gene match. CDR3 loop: CASAASGRATDTQYF. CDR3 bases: TGTGCCAGCGCGGCCAGCGGGAGGGCCACAGATACGCAGTATTTT.

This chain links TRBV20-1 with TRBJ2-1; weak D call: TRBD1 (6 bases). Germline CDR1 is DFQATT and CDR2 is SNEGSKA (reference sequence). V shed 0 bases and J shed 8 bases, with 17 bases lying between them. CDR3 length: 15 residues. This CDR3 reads CSAREGQGRQDEQFF. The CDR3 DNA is TGCAGTGCTAGAGAAGGTCAGGGGCGCCAAGATGAGCAGTTCTTC.